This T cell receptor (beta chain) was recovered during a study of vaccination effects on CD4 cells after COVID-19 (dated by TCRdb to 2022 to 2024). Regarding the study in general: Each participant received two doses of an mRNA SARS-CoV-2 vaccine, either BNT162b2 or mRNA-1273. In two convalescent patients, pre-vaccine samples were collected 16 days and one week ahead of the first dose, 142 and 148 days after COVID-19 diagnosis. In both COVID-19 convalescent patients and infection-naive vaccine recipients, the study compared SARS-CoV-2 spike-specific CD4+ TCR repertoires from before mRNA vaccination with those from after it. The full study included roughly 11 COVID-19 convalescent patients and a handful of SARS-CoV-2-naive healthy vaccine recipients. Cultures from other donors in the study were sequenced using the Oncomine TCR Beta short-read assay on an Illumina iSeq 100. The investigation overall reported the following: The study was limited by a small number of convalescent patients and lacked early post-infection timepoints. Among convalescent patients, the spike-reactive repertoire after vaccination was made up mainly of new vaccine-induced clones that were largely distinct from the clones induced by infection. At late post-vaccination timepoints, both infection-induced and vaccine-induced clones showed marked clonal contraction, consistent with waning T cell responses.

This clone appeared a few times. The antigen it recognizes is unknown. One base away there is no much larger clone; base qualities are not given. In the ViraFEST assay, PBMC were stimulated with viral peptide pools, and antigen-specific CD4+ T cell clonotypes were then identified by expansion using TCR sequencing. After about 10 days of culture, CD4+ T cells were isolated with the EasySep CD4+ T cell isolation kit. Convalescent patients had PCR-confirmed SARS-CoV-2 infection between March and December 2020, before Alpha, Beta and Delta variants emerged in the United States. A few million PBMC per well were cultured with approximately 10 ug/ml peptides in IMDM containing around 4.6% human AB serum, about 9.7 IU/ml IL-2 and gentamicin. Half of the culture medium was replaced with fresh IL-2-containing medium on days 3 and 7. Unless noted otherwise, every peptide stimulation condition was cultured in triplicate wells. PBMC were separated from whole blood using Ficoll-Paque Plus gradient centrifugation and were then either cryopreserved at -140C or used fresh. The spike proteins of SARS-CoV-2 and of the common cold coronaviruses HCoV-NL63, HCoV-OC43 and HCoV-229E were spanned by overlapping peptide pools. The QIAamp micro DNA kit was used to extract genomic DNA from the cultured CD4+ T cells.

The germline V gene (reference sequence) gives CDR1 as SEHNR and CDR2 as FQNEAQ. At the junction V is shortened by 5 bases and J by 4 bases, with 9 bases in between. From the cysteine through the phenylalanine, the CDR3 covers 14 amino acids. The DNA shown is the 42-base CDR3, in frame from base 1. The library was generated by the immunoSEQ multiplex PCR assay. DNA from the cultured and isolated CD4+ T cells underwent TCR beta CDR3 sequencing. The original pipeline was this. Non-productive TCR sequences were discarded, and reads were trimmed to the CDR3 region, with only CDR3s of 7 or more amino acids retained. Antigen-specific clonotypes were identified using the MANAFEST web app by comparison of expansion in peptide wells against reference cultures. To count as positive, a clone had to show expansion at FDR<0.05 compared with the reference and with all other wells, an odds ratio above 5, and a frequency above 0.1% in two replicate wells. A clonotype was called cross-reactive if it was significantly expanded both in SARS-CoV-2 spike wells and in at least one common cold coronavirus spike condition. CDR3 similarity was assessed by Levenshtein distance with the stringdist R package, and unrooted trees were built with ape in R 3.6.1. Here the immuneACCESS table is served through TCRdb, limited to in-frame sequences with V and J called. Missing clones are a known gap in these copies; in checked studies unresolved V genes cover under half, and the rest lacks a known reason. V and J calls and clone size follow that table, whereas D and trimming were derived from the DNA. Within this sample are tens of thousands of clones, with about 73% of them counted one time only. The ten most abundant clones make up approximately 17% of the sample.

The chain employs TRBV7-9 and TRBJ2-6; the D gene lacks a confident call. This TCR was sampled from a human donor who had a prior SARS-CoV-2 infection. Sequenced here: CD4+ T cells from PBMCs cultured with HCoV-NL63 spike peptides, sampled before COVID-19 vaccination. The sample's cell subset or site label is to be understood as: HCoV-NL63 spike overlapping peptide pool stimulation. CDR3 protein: CASSPTVGANVLTF. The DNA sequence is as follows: TGTGCCAGCAGCCCAACGGTGGGGGCCAACGTCCTGACTTTC.